Listed here are 15 T cell receptor beta chains from one sample, sequenced in a study of OX40 agonist ivuxolimab in advanced cancers. Assay: immunoSEQ multiplex PCR; the TCRdb copy retains only in-frame clones and omits some. The sample has some 72,000 clones; approximately 92% are singletons. The sequencing here drew on CD4+ or CD8+ T cells sorted from blood, taken in a trial of the OX40 agonist ivuxolimab. These receptors all come from an adult with an advanced solid tumor such as melanoma, head and neck, liver or kidney cancer.

The chain carries TRBV20-1 and TRBJ2-1, with TRBD2 as a possible D gene (5 bases). This CDR3 contains 10 residues. Germline values: CDR1 DFQATT, CDR2 SNEGSKA (reference sequence). V gave up 3 bases and J gave up 13 bases, with 10 bases separating them. CDR3 nucleotide sequence: TGCAGTGCTAGCCGGGGAAAACAGTTCTTC. Amino acids: CSASRGKQFF.

The chain uses TRBV6-5 and TRBJ2-7; TRBD2 matches at 10 bases. Germline CDR1 is MNHEY and CDR2 is SVGAGI. This CDR3 spans 14 amino acids. J gave up 3 bases and V 7 bases, and 6 bases lay outside the gene matches. The CDR3 loop reads CASKPGLALYEQYF. The CDR3 nucleotides read TGTGCCAGCAAGCCGGGACTAGCGCTCTACGAGCAGTACTTC.

This chain joins TRBV7-2 and TRBJ2-1; D possibly corresponds to TRBD2 (6 bases). The CDR3 sequence is 15 residues long. Germline V gene sequence: CDR1 SGHTA, CDR2 FQGNSA. With 5 bases removed from V and 0 bases from J, the gap between germline ends came to 11 bases. The CDR3 sequence is CASSRTTSSYNEQFF. The CDR3 DNA reads TGTGCCAGCAGCCGGACTACGAGCTCCTACAATGAGCAGTTCTTC.

The chain employs TRBV7-2 and TRBJ1-1; D is unresolved. There are 15 residues in the CDR3. V was clipped by 0 bases and J by 1 base, with 9 bases between them. Germline V gene data show CDR1 as SGHTA and CDR2 as FQGNSA. CDR3 nucleotide sequence: TGTGCCAGCAGCTTAGCAATCGCGGGGAACACTGAAGCTTTCTTT. Amino acids: CASSLAIAGNTEAFF.

The chain uses TRBV9 and TRBJ2-1; TRBD2 aligns across 12 bases. The germline V gene encodes CDR1 SGDLS and CDR2 YYNGEE. The CDR3 is 17 residues long. With V trimmed by 0 bases and J by 8 bases, 9 bases remained unmatched. The CDR3, as DNA: TGTGCCAGCAGCGTAGCTCCGACTAGCGGGAGTCAGGATGAGCAGTTCTTC. As protein: CASSVAPTSGSQDEQFF.

As regards this clone: Other DNA sequences in the same sample also yield this CDR3. The rearrangement links TRBV7-2 to TRBJ2-7; no definite D call. V gave up 3 bases and J gave up 3 bases, with 6 bases separating them. The germline CDR1 and CDR2 sequences are SGHTA and FQGNSA. This CDR3 has 12 amino acids. CDR3 sequence: CASSFSSYEQYF. CDR3 in DNA: TGTGCCAGCAGCTTCTCGAGCTACGAGCAGTACTTC. Full variable domain (outside the CDR3, taken from reference TRBV7-2 and TRBJ2-7): GAGVSQSPSNKVTEKGKDVELRCDPISGHTALYWYRQSLGQGLEFLIYFQGNSAPDKSGLPSDRFSAERTGGSVSTLTIQRTQQEDSAVYLCASSFSSYEQYFGPGTRLTVT.

In this sample, this clone turned up once. The chain recombines TRBV29-1 with TRBJ1-6, with 8 bases fitting TRBD1. CDR3 length: 15 amino acids. V lost 5 bases and J lost 0; bases outside the gene matches: 3. From germline, CDR1 is SQVTM and CDR2 ANQGSEA. The CDR3 bases are TGCAGCGTTCGGACAGGGTCCTCCTATAATTCACCCCTCCACTTT. Translated, it gives CSVRTGSSYNSPLHF.

V usage is TRBV5-1 and J usage is TRBJ1-1; no reliable D call. In germline, CDR1 is SGHRS, CDR2 YFSETQ. V was trimmed by 0 bases and J by 4 bases, leaving 13 bases between them. The CDR3 runs 15 residues. CDR3 sequence reads: CASSLDRPGVTEAFF. The CDR3 coding sequence is TGCGCCAGCAGCTTGGACCGCCCCGGGGTCACTGAAGCTTTCTTT.

The rearrangement links TRBV5-4 to TRBJ2-1, with TRBD1 identical over 8 bases. After removal of 4 bases from V and 0 bases from J, the junction contained 9 bases not matched to a gene. The CDR3 is made up of 17 amino acids. Germline-derived CDR1 and CDR2 are SGHNT and YYREEE (reference sequence). CDR3 sequence reads: CASSPRTGRNSYNEQFF. In DNA, the CDR3 is TGTGCCAGCAGCCCAAGGACAGGGAGGAACTCCTACAATGAGCAGTTCTTC.

The V call is TRBV11-3, the J call TRBJ1-3; D is unclear. The CDR3 extends over 17 amino acids. V was shortened by 5 bases and J by 0 bases, with 17 bases between the two germline ends. Germline CDR1 is SGHNT and CDR2 is YENEEA. Here the CDR3 reads CASSPVGPAGSGNTIYF. The CDR3 DNA sequence: TGTGCCAGCAGCCCGGTCGGCCCCGCCGGCTCTGGAAACACCATATATTTT.

CDR3 region: CASSLAPTANQPQHF. The CDR3 region has the DNA TGTGCCAGCAGCTTAGCACCCACCGCCAATCAGCCCCAGCATTTT. The chain uses TRBV7-3 and TRBJ1-5; D is ambiguous. CDR1 and CDR2 from the germline V gene are SGHTA and FQGTGA. Trimming removed 2 bases from V and 3 bases from J, with 11 bases in between. The CDR3 contains 15 residues.

The CDR3 reads CASSLLGRQIAEAFF. Here the CDR3 DNA reads TGCGCCAGCAGCCTCCTCGGTCGACAGATCGCTGAAGCTTTCTTT. The chain employs TRBV5-1 and TRBJ1-1, with a tentative D call TRBD1 (5 bases). Trimming cost V 4 bases and J 6 bases, with 19 bases left between them. CDR3 size: 15 residues. The germline CDR1 and CDR2 sequences are SGHRS and YFSETQ.

This chain links TRBV5-1 with TRBJ2-3; 12 bases map to TRBD2. Germline CDR1 and CDR2: SGHRS and YFSETQ. The CDR3 is made up of 16 amino acids. Trimming at V came to 1 base and at J to 4 bases, leaving 4 bases not matched to a gene. The CDR3 bases are TGCGCCAGCAGCTTGCGACTAGCGGGAGAGGCAGATACGCAGTATTTT. Its protein is CASSLRLAGEADTQYF.

This clone is a singleton in its sample. This chain links TRBV6-1 with TRBJ2-7; TRBD1 might be the D (5 bases). CDR3 length: 13 residues. Trimming took 6 bases from V and 9 from J, leaving 18 bases between them. Germline V gene data show CDR1 as MNHNS and CDR2 as SASEGT. The DNA for the CDR3 is TGTGCCAGCAGAGCTACAGGAGAACGAGGGCAGTACTTC. It translates to CASRATGERGQYF.

The chain recombines TRBV5-1 with TRBJ2-1, with 10 bases aligning to TRBD1. The J segment lost 6 bases and the V segment lost 4 bases, leaving 10 bases of the junction unmatched. The CDR3 is made up of 16 amino acids. The germline gives CDR1 SGHRS, CDR2 YFSETQ. The chain's CDR3 is CASSRAGTGVGNEQFF. The CDR3, as DNA: TGCGCCAGCAGCAGGGCCGGGACAGGGGTAGGCAATGAGCAGTTCTTC.